This record concerns one T cell receptor beta chain sequence. The antigen remains undetermined. Between the trimmed V and J ends, which lost 3 bases and 1 base, there was a span of 15 bases. Germline CDR1 and CDR2: LGHNT and FRNRAP. The CDR3 totals 16 residues. This sample stems from a study of beta chain features in type 1 diabetes. Points from the study as a whole: TCRB CDR3 length was moderately but significantly reduced in all four CD4+ subsets of Type 1 diabetes patients.

Every isolated RNA sample was fully reverse transcribed, so sequencing captured expressed TCRB transcripts. TCRdb keeps only in-frame clones here, not all; method: immunoSEQ multiplex PCR. The sample lists about 360,000 clones; over 10% were seen once. The chain employs TRBV12-5 and TRBJ1-1; tentative D call: TRBD1 (6 bases). The clonotype originates from a man younger than 35 in good health. The sequenced sample consisted of naive CD4+ T cells from blood. Written as DNA, the CDR3 is TGTGCTAGTGGTTTCGGGTCTCCAGGGGAGAACACTGAAGCTTTCTTT. It specifies CASGFGSPGENTEAFF.